This TCR beta chain was retrieved from a study of T cells in localized non-small cell lung cancer. In this sample, this clone turned up a few times. Its matching antigen is unknown. The study, taken as a whole, reports: As only one tumor region underwent sequencing, heterogeneity remains possible. There was higher T cell clonality in uninvolved adjacent lung than in tumor, and it was highest there. Median detection of top 100 tumor clones in adjacent lung was around 60 clones.

The assay was immunoSEQ multiplex PCR, and TCRdb's table has in-frame clones only and misses some. Here the sample spans some 3,500 clones, around 21% being singletons. The sequence came from an older female donor with stage II lung adenocarcinoma. Sequenced material: lung tumor tissue, taken before any cancer treatment.

The CDR3 DNA is TGTGCCAGCAGCCCGGGACAGGTCCGGAACACTGAAGCTTTCTTT. Amino acids: CASSPGQVRNTEAFF. The chain couples TRBV16 to TRBJ1-1; 8 bases line up with TRBD1. The V and J ends lost 4 bases and 1 base, in that order; junction bases with no gene match: 5. This CDR3 comprises 15 residues. Germline values: CDR1 KGHSY, CDR2 FQNENV.